Listed here are 13 T cell receptor beta chains from one sample, sequenced in a study of blood T cells in healthy people across ages. Through a sample-barcoded 5' primer and a J-beta primer mix, a second PCR was run for about 6 to 11 cycles. One entry per CDR3 protein results from TCRdb running MiXCR on the 5' RACE reads. The top ten hold 3% to 4% of the sample, which has hundreds of thousands of distinct CDR3 sequences, approximately 26% seen once. These records were also assigned to another study, of T cells of mothers and their children.

Sequenced material: blood. These receptors came from a boy aged 2 to 10 in good health.

The rearrangement links TRBV15 to TRBJ2-7, with D possibly called TRBD1 or TRBD2 (5 bases each). The germline CDR1 and CDR2 sequences are LNHNV and YYDKDF (reference sequence). The CDR3 sequence is 16 residues long. Trimming stripped 0 bases from V and 2 bases from J, with 14 bases between. Here the CDR3 reads CATSRDMGRVTYEQYF. CDR3 sequence (DNA): TGTGCCACCAGCAGAGATATGGGGCGGGTCACCTACGAGCAGTACTTC.

The chain has TRBV6-5 and TRBJ2-4; no clear D gene. The germline V gene encodes CDR1 MNHEY and CDR2 SVGAGI. The CDR3 runs 16 residues. The V end lost 2 bases, the J end lost 1 base, and 12 bases lay between the germline ends. The DNA of the CDR3 is TGTGCCAGCAGTTACGATAGGATGGTGGCCAAAAACATTCAGTACTTC. Its protein product is CASSYDRMVAKNIQYF.

In this sample, this clonotype turned up a few times. This chain uses TRBV24-1 with TRBJ2-5; 11 bases align to TRBD1. Judging by the DNA end, TRBJ2-1 fits better; the J call may be wrong. Germline V gene lookup returns CDR1 KGHDR and CDR2 SFDVKD. The CDR3 contains 15 residues. The CDR3: CATSDTRTGGDEQFF. CDR3 coding DNA: TGTGCCACCAGTGACACGAGGACAGGGGGCGATGAGCAGTTCTTC.

This clonotype was seen at least ten times. The rearrangement joins TRBV6-5 to TRBJ2-5; 9 bases match TRBD2. The CDR3 runs 20 residues. Germline CDR1 is MNHEY and CDR2 is SVGAGI. The V and J ends lost 1 base and 2 bases, in that order; junction bases with no gene match: 17. CDR3 nucleotide sequence: TGTGCCAGCAGTTACTATCACTTTGGAGCGGGGGGCCAGAATCAAGAGACCCAGTACTTC. It translates to CASSYYHFGAGGQNQETQYF.

A few counts support this clonotype. The V and J genes are TRBV12-5 and TRBJ2-4; no definite D call. This CDR3 has 15 residues. From germline, CDR1 is LGHNT and CDR2 FRNRAP. V lost 1 base and J lost 10, with 17 bases in between. The CDR3 protein is CASGLADSLTGIQYF. The CDR3 nucleotides are TGTGCTAGTGGTTTGGCCGACTCTTTGACCGGGATTCAGTACTTC.

This clonotype was counted between two and nine times. The chain employs TRBV25-1 and TRBJ2-7; 8 nucleotides agree with TRBD2. Per germline, CDR1 MGHDK and CDR2 SYGVNS. V shed 4 bases and J 5 bases; nucleotides not matched to a gene: 10. The CDR3 consists of 15 residues. The CDR3 sequence is CASSVPRGGIHEQYF. In DNA form, the CDR3 reads TGTGCCAGCAGTGTCCCCCGGGGGGGAATACACGAGCAGTACTTC.

This chain joins TRBV2 and TRBJ1-3; TRBD1 is a possible D gene (5 bases). V lost 3 bases and J 2 bases, leaving 8 bases between the germline ends. The CDR3 covers 14 residues. The V gene's germline CDR1 is SNHLY and CDR2 FYNNEI. This chain's CDR3 is CASSEQGAGNTIYF. The CDR3 DNA is TGTGCCAGCAGTGAGCAGGGTGCTGGAAACACCATATATTTT.

This clonotype was seen a few times. This chain joins TRBV5-5 and TRBJ2-1; 7 bases agree with TRBD2. This CDR3 has 15 residues. With V trimmed by 4 bases and J by 4 bases, 8 bases remained unmatched. From germline, CDR1 is SGHKS and CDR2 YYEKEE (reference sequence). In nucleotides, the CDR3 is TGTGCCAGCAGCCCAGCGGGGAGAAATTACAATGAGCAGTTCTTC. This gives the protein CASSPAGRNYNEQFF.

The rearrangement joins TRBV6-5 to TRBJ1-2, with 8 bases fitting TRBD1. CDR1 MNHEY and CDR2 SVGAGI come from the germline V gene. The CDR3 runs to 15 residues. V trimming: 2 bases; J trimming: 3 bases; junction bases outside the gene matches: 5. CDR3 sequence reads: CASSYDRGSYYGYTF. In DNA, the CDR3 is TGTGCCAGCAGTTACGACAGGGGTAGTTACTATGGCTACACCTTC.

The gene calls are TRBV6-6 and TRBJ1-2, with 12 bases lining up with TRBD1. The CDR3 has 14 residues. Per germline, CDR1 MNHNY and CDR2 SVGAGI (reference sequence). Unmatched junction bases numbered 5, after V lost 5 bases and J lost 7 bases. CDR3 sequence reads: CASSGGQGAGGYTF. CDR3 sequence (DNA): TGTGCCAGCAGTGGGGGACAGGGGGCCGGTGGCTACACCTTC.

The J gene is TRBJ1-4, the V gene TRBV2; tentative D call: TRBD1 (6 bases). Germline CDR1 reads SNHLY; CDR2 reads FYNNEI. Between the trimmed V and J ends, which lost 6 bases and 4 bases, there was a span of 21 bases. This CDR3 is built from 17 residues. The CDR3 here is CASSDPRAGGRNEKLFF. CDR3 in DNA: TGTGCCAGCAGCGACCCCCGGGCCGGGGGGCGTAATGAAAAACTGTTTTTT.

The chain couples TRBV2 to TRBJ2-1, with unresolved D. This CDR3 comprises 12 residues. Deletions cut 4 bases from V and 4 bases from J, with 5 bases between. CDR1 is SNHLY and CDR2 is FYNNEI in the germline V gene. CDR3 bases: TGTGCCAGCAGTGGCCAGTACAATGAGCAGTTCTTC. It codes for CASSGQYNEQFF.

The CDR3 coding sequence is TGTGCCAGCAGCTTAGCGGCTACGGGGAGCCAAGAGACCCAGTACTTC. It codes for CASSLAATGSQETQYF. The chain couples TRBV7-9 to TRBJ2-5; possibly TRBD2 for D (5 bases). The germline V gene encodes CDR1 SEHNR and CDR2 FQNEAQ (reference sequence). CDR3 length: 16 residues. The V gene lost 0 bases and the J gene lost 1 base, with 12 bases spanning the gap.